The 16 T cell receptor beta chains below come from one sample, sequenced in a study of T cells in Graves' hyperthyroidism and ophthalmopathy. TCR beta CDR3 regions were amplified from RNA. A first-round RT-PCR of the TCR CDR3 used the HTBI primer set. TCRdb independently ran MiXCR on the multiplex PCR reads; one entry per CDR3 protein. The sample lists fewer than 800,000 distinct CDR3 sequences; approximately 16% were seen once. The sequencing input was blood. These receptors were taken from a man between 18 and 29 years old with Graves' hyperthyroidism.

The chain employs TRBV9 and TRBJ2-3, with 9 nucleotides matching TRBD2. The CDR3 covers 14 residues. V lost 2 bases to trimming and J lost 4 bases; unmatched junction nucleotides: 2. Germline V gene sequence: CDR1 SGDLS, CDR2 YYNGEE. The CDR3 nucleotides read TGTGCCAGCAGCGTTGGCGGGAGGGCAGATACGCAGTATTTT. Translating it yields CASSVGGRADTQYF.

This chain links TRBV7-2 with TRBJ2-1; D remains unclear. CDR1 and CDR2 (germline): SGHTA, FQGNSA. V was cut by 4 bases and J by 8 bases, with 9 bases left in between. The CDR3 consists of 12 residues. CDR3 in DNA: TGTGCCAGCAGCTACGGGTTTGATGAGCAGTTCTTC. Translating it yields CASSYGFDEQFF.

This clonotype appeared a few times. The chain is built from TRBV20-1 and TRBJ1-1; TRBD1 matches 8 bases. The CDR3 spans 11 residues. The J segment lost 7 bases and the V segment lost 6 bases, leaving 4 bases of the junction unmatched. Germline assignment: CDR1 DFQATT and CDR2 SNEGSKA (reference sequence). The DNA for the CDR3 is TGCAGTGCCAGGGGGCAGAATGAAGCTTTCTTT. It translates to CSARGQNEAFF.

The chain carries TRBV5-8 and TRBJ2-7; 11 nucleotides align to TRBD2. CDR3 length equals 10 residues. Germline-derived CDR1 and CDR2 are SGHTS and YDEGEE. V shed 7 bases and J 11 bases; nucleotides not matched to a gene: 2. In DNA, the CDR3 is TGTGCCAGCCTACTAGCGGGAGAGTACTTC. This sequence encodes CASLLAGEYF.

For this clonotype: A read error may produce the germline difference seen at one junction end. The V call is TRBV5-1, the J call TRBJ2-1; D not certain. From germline, CDR1 is SGHRS and CDR2 YFSETQ. The CDR3 totals 14 residues. The CDR3: CASSLGGHFNELFF. CDR3 bases: TGCGCCAGCAGCTTGGGCGGCCACTTCAATGAGCTGTTCTTC.

This chain joins TRBV5-4 and TRBJ2-7; 9 nucleotides align to TRBD2. The CDR3 runs 15 residues. The V gene's germline CDR1 is SGHNT and CDR2 YYREEE (reference sequence). V shed 3 bases, J shed 5 bases, and the junction held 9 bases outside the gene matches. DNA for the CDR3: TGTGCCAGCAGCTCACTAGCGGGTGATTCACACGAGCAGTACTTC. Translating gives CASSSLAGDSHEQYF.

The chain uses TRBV20-1 and TRBJ2-3, with D maybe TRBD1 (6 bases). Looked up from germline, CDR1 is DFQATT and CDR2 is SNEGSKA (reference sequence). The CDR3 has 16 amino acids. V gave up 0 bases and J gave up 0 bases, with 13 bases separating them. The DNA of the CDR3 is TGCAGTGCTAGAGATCGTAGGACAGCGAGCACAGATACGCAGTATTTT. Protein sequence: CSARDRRTASTDTQYF.

This clonotype was detected once. The genes are TRBV27 and TRBJ2-3; D gene uncertain. The CDR3 covers 14 residues. Trimming took 6 bases from V and 2 from J, leaving 12 bases between them. Germline loops: CDR1 MNHEY, CDR2 SMNVEV (reference sequence). CDR3 protein: CASSMTWNTDTQYF. CDR3 DNA: TGTGCCAGCAGCATGACATGGAACACAGATACGCAGTATTTT.

This clonotype turned up a few times. The chain uses TRBV9 and TRBJ2-1; 8 nucleotides agree with TRBD2. The germline CDR1 and CDR2 sequences are SGDLS and YYNGEE. CDR3 length equals 15 residues. The V gene end was trimmed by 7 bases and the J gene end by 0 bases; junction bases not matched to a gene: 6. CDR3 amino acids: CASGDGGGSYNEQFF. The CDR3 bases are TGTGCCAGCGGAGACGGGGGGGGCTCCTACAATGAGCAGTTCTTC.

The V call is TRBV9, the J call TRBJ2-7, with 12 bases fitting TRBD2. CDR1 and CDR2 from the germline V gene are SGDLS and YYNGEE. The junction had 4 bases not matched to a gene; V was cut back by 3 bases and J by 0 bases. The CDR3 extends over 16 amino acids. The CDR3 DNA sequence: TGTGCCAGCAGCGGATCGACTAGCGGGAGCTCCTACGAGCAGTACTTC. It codes for CASSGSTSGSSYEQYF.

The DNA of the CDR3 is TGTGCCAGCAGACCCCACAGGGGGATGAACACTGAAGCTTTCTTT. Translated: CASRPHRGMNTEAFF. The chain carries TRBV27 and TRBJ1-1; 8 bases map to TRBD1. The CDR3 spans 15 residues. Germline CDR1 reads MNHEY; CDR2 reads SMNVEV (reference sequence). The V and J ends lost 6 bases and 0 bases, in that order; junction bases with no gene match: 6.

This rearrangement joins TRBV20-1 to TRBJ1-4; possible D gene TRBD1, 6 bases. The germline gives CDR1 DFQATT, CDR2 SNEGSKA (reference sequence). The CDR3 covers 13 residues. V was shortened by 3 bases and J by 8 bases, with 13 bases between the two germline ends. The CDR3 loop is CSARRGSEEKLFF. The CDR3 nucleotides read TGCAGTGCTAGGAGGGGGTCAGAGGAAAAACTGTTTTTT.

This clonotype was counted only a few times. The chain is built from TRBV20-1 and TRBJ2-7, with D tentatively TRBD1 (6 bases). This CDR3 has 15 amino acids. The V gene lost 1 base and the J gene lost 4 bases, with 17 bases spanning the gap. CDR1 is DFQATT and CDR2 is SNEGSKA in the germline V gene (reference sequence). This CDR3 is CSARGFGDNTYEQYF. CDR3 DNA: TGCAGTGCTAGAGGATTCGGGGACAACACTTACGAGCAGTACTTC.

In this sample, this clonotype turned up many times. J is TRBJ2-7 and V is TRBV27; TRBD1 aligns across 7 bases. CDR3 size: 15 residues. CDR1 MNHEY and CDR2 SMNVEV come from the germline V gene (reference sequence). The junction had 5 bases not matched to a gene; V was cut back by 1 base and J by 2 bases. The CDR3 DNA is TGTGCCAGCAGTTTATACAGGGGTTTACCCTACGAGCAGTACTTC. Encoded protein: CASSLYRGLPYEQYF.

The table lists this clonotype with a few counts. The chain uses TRBV30 and TRBJ2-3; tentative D call: TRBD2 (6 bases). This CDR3 has 16 amino acids. Trimming stripped 3 bases from V and 1 base from J, with 17 bases between. Germline loops: CDR1 GTSNPN, CDR2 SVGIG (reference sequence). The CDR3, as DNA: TGTGCCTGGAGCCTCCCGGGTGAGCGGGGCACAGATACGCAGTATTTT. Its protein is CAWSLPGERGTDTQYF.

On this clonotype itself: The final CDR3 position lacks the conserved phenylalanine or tryptophan, pointing to a likely read error. The chain recombines TRBV10-3 with TRBJ2-5; D possibly uses TRBD1 or TRBD2 (7 bases each). This CDR3 is built from 13 residues. V was cut by 8 bases and J by 4 bases, with 14 bases left in between. Germline assignment: CDR1 ENHRY and CDR2 SYGVKD. This CDR3 is CAISPRGGETQYL. CDR3 sequence (DNA): TGTGCCATCTCCCCCAGGGGGGGAGAGACCCAGTACCTC.